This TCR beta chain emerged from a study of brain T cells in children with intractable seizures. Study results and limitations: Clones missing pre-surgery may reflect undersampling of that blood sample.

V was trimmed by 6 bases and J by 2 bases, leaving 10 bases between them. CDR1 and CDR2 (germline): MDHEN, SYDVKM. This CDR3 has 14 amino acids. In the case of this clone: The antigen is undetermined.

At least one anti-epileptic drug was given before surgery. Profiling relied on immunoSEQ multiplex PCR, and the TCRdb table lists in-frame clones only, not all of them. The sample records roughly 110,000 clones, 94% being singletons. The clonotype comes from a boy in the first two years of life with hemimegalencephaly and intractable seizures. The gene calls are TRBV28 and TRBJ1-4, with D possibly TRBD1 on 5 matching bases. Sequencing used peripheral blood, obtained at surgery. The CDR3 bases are TGTGCCAGCAGATGGGGGTCGACTAATGAAAAACTGTTTTTT. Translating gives CASRWGSTNEKLFF. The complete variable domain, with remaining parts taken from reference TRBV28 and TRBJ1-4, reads DVKVTQSSRYLVKRTGEKVFLECVQDMDHENMFWYRQDPGLGLRLIYFSYDVKMKEKGDIPEGYSVSREKKERFSLILESASTNQTSMYLCASRWGSTNEKLFFGSGTQLSVL.